This TCR beta chain stems from a study of blood T cell repertoires in COVID-19. The CDR3 is made up of 15 amino acids. V was clipped by 4 bases and J by 6 bases; unmatched bases: 7. Germline CDR1 and CDR2: KGHDR and SFDVKD. In the study's own analysis: Quantification of nucleated cells was approximated via reference gene primer amplification. Clones were sequenced by immunoSEQ multiplex PCR, and TCRdb holds only the in-frame ones, with some missing. V and J calls and clone size follow that table, whereas D and trimming were derived from the DNA. The top ten hold around 11% of the sample, which has about 260,000 clones, about 90% seen once.

The source material was peripheral blood. This chain connects TRBV24-1 to TRBJ2-7; TRBD2 aligns across 11 bases. This receptor was taken from a woman aged 25 to 45 with COVID-19, enrolled during active disease. CDR3: CATSDRLAGLSEQYF. The CDR3 nucleotides read TGTGCCACCAGTGACAGACTAGCGGGATTGAGCGAGCAGTACTTC.